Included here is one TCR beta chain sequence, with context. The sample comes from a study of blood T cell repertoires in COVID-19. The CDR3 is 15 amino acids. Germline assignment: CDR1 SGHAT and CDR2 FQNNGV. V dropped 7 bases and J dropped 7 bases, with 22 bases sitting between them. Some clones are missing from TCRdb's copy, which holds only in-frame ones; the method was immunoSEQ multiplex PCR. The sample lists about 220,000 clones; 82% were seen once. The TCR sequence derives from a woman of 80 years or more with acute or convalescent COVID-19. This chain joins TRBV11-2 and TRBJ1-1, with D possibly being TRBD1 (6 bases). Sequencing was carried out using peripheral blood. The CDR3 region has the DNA TGTGCCAGCACCCTTCGAAACAGGGCCGGGAATGAAGCTTTCTTT. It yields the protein CASTLRNRAGNEAFF. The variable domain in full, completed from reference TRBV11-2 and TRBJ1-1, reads EAGVAQSPRYKIIEKRQSVAFWCNPISGHATLYWYQQILGQGPKLLIQFQNNGVVDDSQLPKDRFSAERLKGVDSTLKIQPAKLEDSAVYLCASTLRNRAGNEAFFGQGTRLTVV.